Reported below is one T cell receptor (beta chain). This sample was taken from a study of blood T cell repertoires in COVID-19. Looking at the study overall: Collection of acute and convalescent COVID-19 samples took place in the United States, Italy and Spain.

Some clones are missing from TCRdb's copy, which holds only in-frame ones; the method was immunoSEQ multiplex PCR. This sample carries more than 110,000 clones, 80% to 90% of them seen once, and the ten largest clones take 4.3%. The TCR was taken from a middle-aged woman with acute or convalescent COVID-19. The sequencing input was peripheral blood.

The CDR3 spells CASSPGQGTGSYEQYF. CDR3 coding DNA: TGTGCCAGCAGCCCCGGACAGGGAACGGGCTCCTACGAGCAGTACTTC. The V gene is TRBV7-9, the J gene TRBJ2-7; TRBD1 matches 8 bases. There are 16 residues in the CDR3. Germline CDR1 is SEHNR and CDR2 is FQNEAQ (reference sequence). V was pared by 5 bases and J by 0 bases, with 9 bases of the junction left unmatched.